Reported below is one T cell receptor (beta chain). The record originates from a study of technical replicates of blood from a few donors. This table comes from immunoSEQ multiplex PCR, and its TCRdb copy is limited to in-frame clones, with some not included. The repertoire holds approximately 70,000 clones, with roughly 92% as singletons. The CDR3 is 12 amino acids. V lost 10 bases and J lost 6, with 13 bases in between. Germline V gene data show CDR1 as LNHDA and CDR2 as SQIVND (reference sequence). V gene TRBV19 combines with J gene TRBJ2-1; possibly TRBD1 for D (6 bases). The TCR was taken from a human donor in good health. The sequenced material came from T cells isolated from PBMCs. The CDR3 region has the DNA TGTGCCACTAGCAGGGGTTCCAATGAGCAGTTCTTC. This encodes CATSRGSNEQFF.